A selection of T cell receptor beta chains follows, all from one sample in a study of T cells in Graves' hyperthyroidism and ophthalmopathy. In TCRdb, the multiplex PCR reads were re-called with MiXCR into one record per CDR3 protein. Here the sample spans 500,000 to 650,000 distinct CDR3 sequences, 14% being singletons. Sequencing was carried out using blood. The receptors derive from a woman in her thirties or forties with Graves' hyperthyroidism. CDR3s include the opening cysteine and the closing phenylalanine or tryptophan. The D gene is left open where the match is weak. Rows may omit the clone size; those that give it use once, few, many or a size class.

size: many
D: NA
J: TRBJ2-7
V: TRBV2
DNA: TGTGCCAGCAGCCCGAATTCCGGGCCGTTTTACGAGCAGTACTTC
CDR3: CASSPNSGPFYEQYF

size: many
D: TRBD1
J: TRBJ1-1
V: TRBV6-1
DNA: TGTGCCAGCAGTATGGACAGGGACACTGAAGCTTTCTTT
CDR3: CASSMDRDTEAFF

size: many
D: TRBD1
J: TRBJ2-7
V: TRBV28
DNA: TGTGCCAGCAGTCTCCCTATGGGACAGGGGTCCTACGAGCAGTACTTC
CDR3: CASSLPMGQGSYEQYF

size: many
D: NA
J: TRBJ2-1
V: TRBV5-1
DNA: TGCGCCAGCAGCTCCTCGGGGGGCGCCCCGGGGAATGAGCAGTTCTTC
CDR3: CASSSSGGAPGNEQFF

size: many
D: TRBD1
J: TRBJ2-7
V: TRBV6-5
DNA: TGTGCCAGCAGTTACGTCCAGGGACAGGGCTACGAGCAGTACTTC
CDR3: CASSYVQGQGYEQYF

size: NA
D: NA
J: TRBJ1-1
V: TRBV20-1
DNA: TGCAGTGCTAGAGATACTCGGGTGAACACTGAAGCTTTCTTT
CDR3: CSARDTRVNTEAFF

size: NA
D: NA
J: TRBJ2-2
V: TRBV28
DNA: TGTGCCAGCAGTTTATATGTTGGGGGGACCGGGGAGCTGTTTTTT
CDR3: CASSLYVGGTGELFF

size: many
D: NA
J: TRBJ1-1
V: TRBV28
DNA: TGTGCCAGCAGTTTGCTAGGATCGTTAAACACTGAAGCTTTCTTT
CDR3: CASSLLGSLNTEAFF

size: many
D: NA
J: TRBJ2-5
V: TRBV3-1
DNA: TGTGCCAGCAGCCAAGGGGGCCAAGGGACCCAGTACTTC
CDR3: CASSQGGQGTQYF

size: many
D: NA
J: TRBJ1-1
V: TRBV20-1
DNA: TGCAGTGCTCGGGGGGAAGAAGCTTTCTTT
CDR3: CSARGEEAFF

size: many
D: NA
J: TRBJ2-1
V: TRBV18
DNA: TGTGCCAGCTCACCCGCCGGTGGGGGGATCTCTTACAATGAGCAGTTCTTC
CDR3: CASSPAGGGISYNEQFF

size: NA
D: TRBD2
J: TRBJ2-1
V: TRBV19
DNA: TGTGCCAGTAGTACTAGCGGGAGTTCACGGAATGAGCAGTTCTTC
CDR3: CASSTSGSSRNEQFF

size: many
D: NA
J: TRBJ2-3
V: TRBV7-9
DNA: TGTGCCAGCAGCTTACCCCTGAGGGACACAGATACGCAGTATTTT
CDR3: CASSLPLRDTDTQYF

size: NA
D: NA
J: TRBJ2-7
V: TRBV12-3/TRBV12-4
DNA: TGTGCCAGCAGACCAGACAGTTCCTACGAGCAGTACTTC
CDR3: CASRPDSSYEQYF

size: NA
D: NA
J: TRBJ2-3
V: TRBV29-1
DNA: TGCAGCGTTGTCGTTGGGGGGAGGTCAGATACGCAGTATTTT
CDR3: CSVVVGGRSDTQYF

size: NA
D: TRBD2
J: TRBJ2-7
V: TRBV13
DNA: TGTGCCAGCATCCCCGGGACTAGCGGGAGGGCCTACGAGCAGTACTTC
CDR3: CASIPGTSGRAYEQYF

size: NA
D: NA
J: TRBJ1-4
V: TRBV18
DNA: TGTGCCAGCTCACCGGATCTACCCGGGGCTGCTAATGAAAAACTGTTTTTT
CDR3: CASSPDLPGAANEKLFF

size: NA
D: TRBD1
J: TRBJ1-5
V: TRBV12-3/TRBV12-4
DNA: TGTGCCAGCGCACAGGGGGCTAGGAATCAGCCCCAGCATTTT
CDR3: CASAQGARNQPQHF

size: NA
D: TRBD2
J: TRBJ2-3
V: TRBV29-1
DNA: TGCAGCGTTTGGGACGGGAGGGGGGTCTCCACAGATACGCAGTATTTT
CDR3: CSVWDGRGVSTDTQYF

size: many
D: TRBD2
J: TRBJ2-3
V: TRBV20-1
DNA: TGCAGTGCGGGGGGGAACGGACTAGCGGGAATTGATACGCAGTATTTT
CDR3: CSAGGNGLAGIDTQYF

size: NA
D: NA
J: TRBJ2-1
V: TRBV7-2
DNA: TGTGCCAGCAGCTTAGAGCTACAGGGCCCCTACAATAAGCAGTTCTTC
CDR3: CASSLELQGPYNKQFF

size: NA
D: TRBD1
J: TRBJ2-3
V: TRBV4-1
DNA: TGCGCCAGCAGCAACTCCGGGACAGGGGGCACAGATACGCAGTATTTT
CDR3: CASSNSGTGGTDTQYF

size: NA
D: NA
J: TRBJ2-1
V: TRBV14
DNA: TGTGCCAGCAGCCAACCTGACTCGTACAATGAGCAGTTCTTC
CDR3: CASSQPDSYNEQFF

size: NA
D: TRBD1
J: TRBJ2-7
V: TRBV24-1
DNA: TGTGCCACCAGTGATTCAAGGACAGGGGGTGACTACGAGCAGTACTTC
CDR3: CATSDSRTGGDYEQYF

size: few
D: TRBD2
J: TRBJ2-3
V: TRBV12-3/TRBV12-4
DNA: TGTGCCAGCAGTTTAGGGGCGTTCGGGCTAGCGGGAGGAAATACGCAGTATTTT
CDR3: CASSLGAFGLAGGNTQYF

size: many
D: TRBD1
J: TRBJ2-7
V: TRBV5-1
DNA: TGCGCCAGCAGCTTGGGGCAGGGGGTACCGGGCACCCTCTACGAGCAGTACTTC
CDR3: CASSLGQGVPGTLYEQYF

size: few
D: NA
J: TRBJ2-7
V: TRBV12-3/TRBV12-4
DNA: TGTGCCAGCAGTTTCAGAGACTACGAGCAGTACTTC
CDR3: CASSFRDYEQYF

size: few
D: TRBD2
J: TRBJ2-3
V: TRBV4-1
DNA: TGCGCCAGCAGGCAATTAGCGGGCGTTAGCACAGATACGCAGTATTTT
CDR3: CASRQLAGVSTDTQYF

size: few
D: NA
J: TRBJ2-3
V: TRBV6-6
DNA: TGTGCCAGCAGTTACTCTACCTCTAAATCAGGTAGTGATACGCAGTATTTT
CDR3: CASSYSTSKSGSDTQYF

size: many
D: TRBD2
J: TRBJ2-1
V: TRBV20-1
DNA: TGCAGTGCTACCGGGACTAGCGGGAGGGACTACAATGAGCAGTTCTTC
CDR3: CSATGTSGRDYNEQFF

size: NA
D: TRBD2
J: TRBJ2-1
V: TRBV7-9
DNA: TGTGCCAGCAGCTTAATCGGGGGACTAGCGGGATACAATGAGCAGTTCTTC
CDR3: CASSLIGGLAGYNEQFF

size: NA
D: NA
J: TRBJ2-1
V: TRBV6-2/TRBV6-3
DNA: TGTGCCAGCGGAGGAGGGGTCCGCTACAATGAGCAGTTCTTC
CDR3: CASGGGVRYNEQFF

size: many
D: NA
J: TRBJ2-2
V: TRBV3-1
DNA: TGTGCCAGCAGCTCCTTCGGGGAGCTGTTTTTT
CDR3: CASSSFGELFF

size: many
D: NA
J: TRBJ2-7
V: TRBV27
DNA: TGTGCCAGCAGTTTCTTATCCCCCACTGGAACCTACGAGCAGTACTTC
CDR3: CASSFLSPTGTYEQYF

size: few
D: NA
J: TRBJ2-1
V: TRBV12-3/TRBV12-4
DNA: TGTGCCAGCACGGCTAGTTCCTACAATGAGCAGTTCTTC
CDR3: CASTASSYNEQFF

size: NA
D: NA
J: TRBJ2-2
V: TRBV19
DNA: TGTGCCAGTAGAAATGTCGGCCCGGGGTTCAGCACCGGGGAGCTGTTTTTT
CDR3: CASRNVGPGFSTGELFF

size: many
D: NA
J: TRBJ1-6
V: TRBV12-3/TRBV12-4
DNA: TGTGCCAGCAGTTTAGGAAATACAGGGATCAATTCACCCCTCCACTTT
CDR3: CASSLGNTGINSPLHF

size: many
D: NA
J: TRBJ2-1
V: TRBV13
DNA: TGTGCCAGCAGCGATGTACAGGGCTCCTACAATGAGCAGTTCTTC
CDR3: CASSDVQGSYNEQFF

size: many
D: NA
J: TRBJ1-4
V: TRBV7-2
DNA: TGTGCCAGCAGCTTAGTACACGGGGAAAAACTGTTTTTT
CDR3: CASSLVHGEKLFF

size: many
D: NA
J: TRBJ2-7
V: TRBV28
DNA: TGTGCCAGCAGTCCCCCAGGGAGGGGGCAAGGCGAGCAGTACTTC
CDR3: CASSPPGRGQGEQYF